The clone carrying this T cell receptor beta chain has only a few counts. Antigen unknown. Sequencing was performed with immunoSEQ multiplex PCR; in TCRdb, only in-frame clones are kept and a portion is missing. The data contain under 80,000 clones, around 73% of them seen just once; the ten biggest clones take up 1% to 1.5%. Expansion of antigen-specific CD4+ T cells with viral peptide pools was carried out by the ViraFEST assay before sequencing. It was after approximately 10 days of culture that CD4+ T cells were isolated. All study participants received two doses of BNT162b2 or mRNA-1273 vaccine. Vaccine recipients lacked prior SARS-CoV-2 infection and had negative nucleocapsid antibodies. The sample originates from a study of vaccination effects on CD4 cells after COVID-19. At the level of the study: The median interval between the second dose and post-vaccine sampling was 72 days. Regarding the study as a whole: The study found marked clonal contraction of infection- and vaccine-induced clones late after vaccination. Healthy vaccinees had only 1 of 255 vaccine-induced clones cross-react with common cold coronaviruses.

The CDR3 extends over 15 amino acids. The V segment lost 4 bases and the J segment 6 bases; nucleotides outside the gene matches: 6. Germline V lookup: CDR1 SNHLY, CDR2 FYNNEI. This receptor was identified in a human donor who received a COVID-19 vaccine. Material: CD4+ T cells from PBMCs cultured with HCoV-229E spike peptides, obtained after COVID-19 vaccination. The J gene is TRBJ1-6, the V gene TRBV2, with 7 bases lining up with TRBD1. CDR3 residues: CASSVETGRNSPLHF. The DNA for the CDR3 is TGTGCCAGCAGTGTCGAGACAGGGCGTAATTCACCCCTCCACTTT.